This TCR beta chain stems from a study of cytotoxic CD8 clonotypes in ibrutinib-treated CLL. For the study at large: Of a cohort that held some eleven relapsed/refractory and roughly 15 treatment-naive patients, around 17 were IGHV unmutated. About 25 partial and 2 complete responses; at median about 70 months, roughly 15 remitted, about twelve progressed. An average of 255,043 productive templates and approximately 90,000 productive rearrangements was obtained per sample. Study outcomes and limitations: Timing of sampling differed between sustained-remission and progressing patients.

The method was immunoSEQ multiplex PCR; TCRdb's version includes in-frame clones alone and lacks a portion of them. The sample lists approximately 190,000 clones, roughly three quarters occurring once. The V end was cut by 3 bases, the J end by 0 bases, with 10 bases between. Per the germline V gene, CDR1 is GTSNPN and CDR2 is SVGIG (reference sequence). The CDR3 extends over 14 amino acids. Of note for this clone: Its antigen is not identified.

The sequenced sample was PBMCs, obtained after 12 months of ibrutinib treatment. The source of this sequence is a human donor with chronic lymphocytic leukemia. V and J are TRBV30 and TRBJ2-3, with D unclear. The DNA for the CDR3 is TGTGCCTGGAGCCAGTATAGGAGCACAGATACGCAGTATTTT. Its protein product is CAWSQYRSTDTQYF.